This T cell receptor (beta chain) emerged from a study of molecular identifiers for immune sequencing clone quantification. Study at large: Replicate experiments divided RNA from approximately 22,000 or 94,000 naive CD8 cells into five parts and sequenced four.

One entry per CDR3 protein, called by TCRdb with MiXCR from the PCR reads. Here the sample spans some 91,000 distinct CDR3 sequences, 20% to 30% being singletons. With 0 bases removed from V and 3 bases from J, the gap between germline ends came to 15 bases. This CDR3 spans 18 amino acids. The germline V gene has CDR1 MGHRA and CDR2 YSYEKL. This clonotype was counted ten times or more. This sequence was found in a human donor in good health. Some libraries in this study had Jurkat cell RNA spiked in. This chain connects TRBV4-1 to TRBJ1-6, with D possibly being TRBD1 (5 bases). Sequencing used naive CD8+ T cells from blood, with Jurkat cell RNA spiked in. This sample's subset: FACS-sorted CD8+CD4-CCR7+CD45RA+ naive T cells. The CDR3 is CASSQDPRAGSYNSPLHF. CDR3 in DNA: TGCGCCAGCAGCCAAGATCCGAGGGCAGGGAGCTATAATTCACCCCTCCACTTT.